This T cell receptor beta chain came from a study of siplizumab effects on memory and regulatory T cells. Germline V gene lookup returns CDR1 MGHRA and CDR2 YSYEKL. V gave up 6 bases and J gave up 1 base, with 6 bases separating them. The CDR3 covers 12 residues. Sequencing was performed with immunoSEQ multiplex PCR; in TCRdb, only in-frame clones are kept and a portion is missing. The table lists more than 90,000 clones, 80% to 95% of them singletons. The sample comprised non-Treg CD4+ T cells sorted from blood. V usage is TRBV4-1 and J usage is TRBJ1-1; unclear D gene. This receptor was obtained from a human donor in good health. The CDR3 sequence: CASSPGNTEAFF. CDR3 sequence (DNA): TGCGCCAGCAGTCCTGGGAACACTGAAGCTTTCTTT.